Listed below are T cell receptor beta chains from one sample, sequenced in a study of preoperative IRX-2 immunotherapy in early breast cancer. The assay was immunoSEQ multiplex PCR, and TCRdb's table has in-frame clones only and misses some. The data show around 88,000 clones, 75% to 90% seen once. The specimen comprised tumor tissue, sampled after IRX-2 immunotherapy. The receptors stem from a human donor with breast cancer. The CDR3 runs from the conserved cysteine through the conserved F or W. D genes are given only for firm matches. For some rows the clone size is stated as once, few or many, or as a class when expanded; others skip it.

D	size	V	J	DNA	CDR3
TRBD1	.	TRBV15	TRBJ1-5	TGTGCCACCAGCAGTGGACAGGGAGGGTCCTTTAGCAATCAGCCCCAGCATTTT	CATSSGQGGSFSNQPQHF
TRBD1	.	TRBV7-1	TRBJ1-5	TGTGCCAGCAGCTTTACAGGGGCCGGTAATCAGCCCCAGCATTTT	CASSFTGAGNQPQHF
.	.	TRBV9	TRBJ1-5	TGTGCCAGCAATCCGACAGGAGGTCAGCCCCAGCATTTT	CASNPTGGQPQHF
.	.	TRBV5-8	TRBJ2-7	TGTGCCAGCAGCTTAAAGGTTATGCTGAACCGGTACGAGCAGTACTTC	CASSLKVMLNRYEQYF
.	few	TRBV7-1	TRBJ2-6	TGTGCCAGCAGCTCCACAGTAACCGGGGCCAACGTCCTGACTTTC	CASSSTVTGANVLTF
TRBD2	.	TRBV6-8	TRBJ2-7	TGTGCCAGCAGTTGGCCAGCGGGATACGAGCAGTACTTC	CASSWPAGYEQYF
.	.	TRBV18	TRBJ1-5	TGTGCCAGCTCAAAAGGACAGCGCCAGCCCCAGCATTTT	CASSKGQRQPQHF
TRBD1	once	TRBV15	TRBJ1-4	TGTGCCACCAGGGTACAGGGGGCGGGCGAAAAACTGTTTTTT	CATRVQGAGEKLFF
.	.	TRBV12-5	TRBJ1-4	TGTGCTAGTGCTATTATCAGGCCATATAATGAAAAACTGTTTTTT	CASAIIRPYNEKLFF
TRBD2	.	TRBV6-8	TRBJ2-2	TGTGCCAGCAGTTACGAGGGAGGGGACACCGGGGAGCTGTTTTTT	CASSYEGGDTGELFF
.	.	TRBV19	TRBJ2-4	TGTGCCAGTAGTATCCCCCCAGAGAACATTCAGTACTTC	CASSIPPENIQYF
.	once	TRBV23-1	TRBJ1-1	TGCGCCAGCAGTCAAAGACAGGAGAACACTGAAGCTTTCTTT	CASSQRQENTEAFF
.	.	TRBV7-8	TRBJ2-5	TGTGCCAGCAGCTTGGCCATCAGCCAAGAGACCCAGTACTTC	CASSLAISQETQYF
TRBD2	.	TRBV6-8	TRBJ2-1	TGTGCCAGCAGTTACAATTTCGCGGGAGGGCCTGGGGATGAGCAGTTCTTC	CASSYNFAGGPGDEQFF
.	.	TRBV7-1	TRBJ2-7	TGTGCCAGCAGCTTAGTCGGAGGTTCCTCCTACGAGCAGTACTTC	CASSLVGGSSYEQYF
.	.	TRBV7-1	TRBJ2-5	TGTGCCAGCAGCTTTCCGGGACCCCCGGCGGAGACCCAGTACTTC	CASSFPGPPAETQYF
TRBD1	few	TRBV5-1	TRBJ1-1	TGCGCCAGCAGCTTGGGAACAGGGGGCTTTCACACTGAAGCTTTCTTT	CASSLGTGGFHTEAFF
.	few	TRBV29-1	TRBJ1-2	TGCAGCGTTGTAGGGTCTCCTTCTAACTATGGCTACACCTTC	CSVVGSPSNYGYTF
TRBD1	.	TRBV18	TRBJ1-1	TGTGCCAGCTCACCTGGACAGGGGAACACTGAAGCTTTCTTT	CASSPGQGNTEAFF
.	.	TRBV6-8	TRBJ1-2	TGTGCCAGCAGGCCCAACGGGCTTGGAAAGGACTATGGCTACACCTTC	CASRPNGLGKDYGYTF
TRBD2	.	TRBV19	TRBJ2-2	TGTGCCAGTAGTATAGATAGCGGGGGAGACACCGGGGAGCTGTTTTTT	CASSIDSGGDTGELFF
TRBD2	.	TRBV19	TRBJ2-1	TGTGCCAGTCTCCGCGAGCGGGGGGCTTACAATGAGCAGTTCTTC	CASLRERGAYNEQFF
.	once	TRBV5-1	TRBJ2-5	TGCGCCAGCAGCTTGGTGGGGGCGCTCCAAGAGACCCAGTACTTC	CASSLVGALQETQYF
.	.	TRBV10-1	TRBJ2-3	TGCGCCAGCAGTGAGCAGAGGAGCACAGATACGCAGTATTTT	CASSEQRSTDTQYF
.	.	TRBV23-1	TRBJ2-3	TGCGCCAGCAGCCAAGATCCCGGACAGCTCACAGATACGCAGTATTTT	CASSQDPGQLTDTQYF
.	once	TRBV30	TRBJ1-2	TGTGCCTGGAGTGTCGGTGGGGACAATGCCTTC	CAWSVGGDNAF
TRBD2	.	TRBV6-8	TRBJ2-7	TGTGCCATCAGCGACCTACTAGCGGGAGAGAGCGAGCAGTACTTC	CAISDLLAGESEQYF
.	.	TRBV5-1	TRBJ1-3	TGCGCCAGCAGTGCTCTTGGTCAGAAGGGAAACACCATATATTTT	CASSALGQKGNTIYF
TRBD1	few	TRBV18	TRBJ1-4	TGTGCCAGCTCACGGAACCGACAGGGACTTTCAACTAATGAAAAACTGTTTTTT	CASSRNRQGLSTNEKLFF
.	.	TRBV6-4	TRBJ2-1	TGTGCCAGCGGGGAACAGGGCAACAATGAGCAGTTCTTC	CASGEQGNNEQFF
.	.	TRBV1	TRBJ1-2	TGCGCCAGCAGCCAGCAGCAAGAGTCCTATGGCTACACCTTC	CASSQQQESYGYTF
.	once	TRBV6-4	TRBJ2-7	TGTGCCATCGGGCAGGGGCCTTCCTACGAGCAGTACTTC	CAIGQGPSYEQYF
.	.	TRBV29-1	TRBJ2-3	TGCAGCGTTGACCGGGGTACAGATACGCAGTATTTT	CSVDRGTDTQYF
TRBD1	.	TRBV15	TRBJ2-7	TGTGCCACCAGCAGGGCTCGGGACAGCCCCTACGAGCAGTACTTC	CATSRARDSPYEQYF
.	.	TRBV6-4	TRBJ2-7	TGTGCCAGCAGTGAAGTCCCAGGGGGGATTTACGAGCAGTACTTC	CASSEVPGGIYEQYF
.	.	TRBV7-6	TRBJ1-2	TGTGCCAGCAGCTTGAGGACAGTTAACTATGGCTACACCTTC	CASSLRTVNYGYTF
.	.	TRBV15	TRBJ1-5	TGTGCCACCAGCAGAGACAAGGGACCAAATCAGCCCCAGCATTTT	CATSRDKGPNQPQHF
TRBD1	.	TRBV5-1	TRBJ2-4	TGCGCCAGCAGCCTGTCAGGGACAGCCGATAACATTCAGTACTTC	CASSLSGTADNIQYF
.	.	TRBV19	TRBJ1-4	TGTGCCAGTAGCCCTCCGGGACTTAACGAAAAACTGTTTTTT	CASSPPGLNEKLFF
.	.	TRBV28	TRBJ1-1	TGTGCCAGCAGGAACTTAGAAACTGAAGCTTTCTTT	CASRNLETEAFF
.	.	TRBV5-1	TRBJ1-6	TGCGCCAGCAGGGAAGGGGTCCTGTTAAATTCACCCCTCCACTTT	CASREGVLLNSPLHF
.	.	TRBV7-1	TRBJ1-5	TGTGCCAGCAGCTTAAGTCGGTGGGACCAGCCCCAGCATTTT	CASSLSRWDQPQHF
TRBD1	once	TRBV19	TRBJ2-4	TGTGCCAGTAGCCGGGGACAGGGGCTAATGGCCAAAAACATTCAGTACTTC	CASSRGQGLMAKNIQYF
TRBD2	few	TRBV19	TRBJ2-3	TGTGCCAGTAGTATCAGACTAGCGGGGGGAAAGTACGCGCAGTATTTT	CASSIRLAGGKYAQYF
.	.	TRBV29-1	TRBJ1-2	TGCAGCGTTCAAGCTCCACCAAACTATGGCTACACCTTC	CSVQAPPNYGYTF
TRBD1	few	TRBV11-3	TRBJ1-6	TGTGCCAGCAGCCTACGCTCCGGGACAGATATACCCCTCCACTTT	CASSLRSGTDIPLHF
.	.	TRBV18	TRBJ2-3	TGTGCCAGCTCACCAAACGGGAGCCCGAGTACGCAGTATTTT	CASSPNGSPSTQYF
TRBD1	.	TRBV25-1	TRBJ2-2	TGTGCCAGCAGTGATACAGGGGTGAACACCGGGGAGCTGTTTTTT	CASSDTGVNTGELFF
.	.	TRBV19	TRBJ1-5	TGTGCCAGTCAACCAGGGCCCAGCAATCAGCCCCAGCATTTT	CASQPGPSNQPQHF
.	once	TRBV19	TRBJ2-1	TGTGCCAGTAGTATAGTAGGAGTGGCCGAGCAGTTCTTC	CASSIVGVAEQFF
.	.	TRBV19	TRBJ1-4	TGTGCCAGTAGCCCGGGGAAAGGTTTTGAGGAAAAACTGTTTTTT	CASSPGKGFEEKLFF
.	.	TRBV11-3	TRBJ2-3	TGTGCCAGCAACGACGGGGCGCCCACAGATACGCAGTATTTT	CASNDGAPTDTQYF
.	.	TRBV18	TRBJ2-2	TGTGCCAGCTCACCAATGGAGGCCGGGGAGCTGTTTTTT	CASSPMEAGELFF